Shown below are 15 T cell receptor beta chains from a single sample sequenced in a study of PD-1 blockade in classical Hodgkin lymphoma. Repertoires were generated with immunoSEQ multiplex PCR, while TCRdb's copy carries only in-frame clones and drops some. The repertoire includes about 27,000 clones, around 85% of them detected once, and just under 2.5% sits in the top ten. This sample's time point: cycle 4 day 1 (C4D1), after 5 to 7 weeks of nivolumab. Brentuximab vedotin exposure varied among the patients, all of whom had relapsed after autologous stem cell transplantation. Starting with thawed PBMCs, CD4+ T cells were purified by magnetic negative selection. The sample consisted of CD4+ T cells from blood, taken before the fourth cycle of nivolumab. The receptors stem from a human donor with classical Hodgkin lymphoma.

CDR3 DNA sequence: TGTGCCAGCAGTTTAAGCTACAGGGCCCAAGAGACCCAGTACTTC. This sequence encodes CASSLSYRAQETQYF. The gene calls are TRBV27 and TRBJ2-5; TRBD1 might be the D (6 bases). Germline V CDR1 and CDR2: MNHEY, SMNVEV (reference sequence). The CDR3 extends over 15 amino acids. V lost 2 bases to trimming and J lost 1 base, with 11 bases between them.

This chain uses TRBV5-4 with TRBJ1-2; D is unresolved. CDR1 SGHNT and CDR2 YYREEE come from the germline V gene (reference sequence). CDR3 length: 13 residues. Trimming cost V 4 bases and J 3 bases, with 10 bases left between them. In DNA form, the CDR3 reads TGTGCCAGCAGCCCCGCGCACGACTATGGCTACACCTTC. Its protein is CASSPAHDYGYTF. The variable domain in full, with the rest retrieved from reference TRBV5-4 and TRBJ1-2, is ETGVTQSPTHLIKTRGQQVTLRCSSQSGHNTVSWYQQALGQGPQFIFQYYREEENGRGNFPPRFSGLQFPNYSSELNVNALELDDSALYLCASSPAHDYGYTFGSGTRLTVV.

The chain is built from TRBV6-6 and TRBJ1-5; no clear D gene. V shed 4 bases and J shed 3 bases, with 10 bases lying between them. Looked up from germline, CDR1 is MNHNY and CDR2 is SVGAGI (reference sequence). The CDR3 consists of 14 residues. CDR3 sequence reads: CASSSGRPNQPQHF. The CDR3 nucleotides read TGTGCCAGCAGTTCCGGACGGCCCAATCAGCCCCAGCATTTT.

This chain uses TRBV6-4 with TRBJ1-2, with D maybe TRBD1 (5 bases). CDR3 length: 14 amino acids. Trimming took 2 bases from V and 8 from J, leaving 15 bases between them. CDR1 and CDR2 from the germline V gene are MRHNA and SNTAGT. CDR3 residues: CASSDNLRGDGYTF. The CDR3 DNA reads TGTGCCAGCAGTGACAATCTGCGGGGGGACGGCTACACCTTC.

The chain carries TRBV29-1 and TRBJ2-6; D is possibly TRBD1 (6 bases). The CDR3 totals 13 residues. Trimming cost V 6 bases and J 2 bases, with 8 bases left between them. CDR1 is SQVTM and CDR2 is ANQGSEA in the germline V gene. The CDR3 DNA is TGCAGCGTCAGGGGTGCTGGGGCCAACGTCCTGACTTTC. Its protein is CSVRGAGANVLTF. The variable domain in full, completed from reference TRBV29-1 and TRBJ2-6, reads SAVISQKPSRDICQRGTSLTIQCQVDSQVTMMFWYRQQPGQSLTLIATANQGSEATYESGFVIDKFPISRPNLTFSTLTVSNMSPEDSSIYLCSVRGAGANVLTFGAGSRLTVL.

V and J are TRBV7-2 and TRBJ2-5; perhaps TRBD2 as D (5 bases). V was clipped by 3 bases and J by 7 bases, with 12 bases between them. Per the germline V gene, CDR1 is SGHTA and CDR2 is FQGNSA. The CDR3 runs to 13 residues. CDR3 in amino acids: CASSFEGLATQYF. The CDR3 DNA follows: TGTGCCAGCAGCTTTGAGGGTTTGGCGACCCAGTACTTC. The whole variable domain, filled in from reference TRBV7-2 and TRBJ2-5, reads GAGVSQSPSNKVTEKGKDVELRCDPISGHTALYWYRQSLGQGLEFLIYFQGNSAPDKSGLPSDRFSAERTGGSVSTLTIQRTQQEDSAVYLCASSFEGLATQYFGPGTRLLVL.

The V gene is TRBV15, the J gene TRBJ1-2; possible D gene TRBD1, 5 bases. V was trimmed by 5 bases and J by 8 bases, leaving 12 bases between them. The CDR3 consists of 12 residues. Germline CDR1 reads LNHNV; CDR2 reads YYDKDF (reference sequence). CDR3: CATSGDGRGYTF. The CDR3 DNA follows: TGTGCCACCAGCGGGGACGGACGGGGCTACACCTTC.

CDR3 nucleotides: TGTGCCAGCTGGGGGAGCGGGAGCACCGGGGAGCTGTTTTTT. Translated, it gives CASWGSGSTGELFF. The genes are TRBV2 and TRBJ2-2; TRBD2 matches 8 bases. This CDR3 is 14 amino acids long. The V segment lost 8 bases and the J segment 4 bases; nucleotides outside the gene matches: 6. Germline CDR1 is SNHLY and CDR2 is FYNNEI.

The chain joins TRBV18 to TRBJ2-7; 7 bases align to TRBD2. CDR1 is KGHSH, CDR2 LQKENI, per germline. The CDR3 runs to 14 residues. Trimming at V came to 3 bases and at J to 2 bases, leaving 4 bases not matched to a gene. CDR3 bases: TGTGCCAGCTCACCCGCTAGCGGCCCCTACGAGCAGTACTTC. Amino acids: CASSPASGPYEQYF.

CDR3 amino acids: CASSSIPGTGQTQYF. In nucleotides, the CDR3 is TGTGCCAGCAGCTCGATCCCCGGGACAGGGCAGACCCAGTACTTC. This sequence joins TRBV27 and TRBJ2-5; TRBD1 agrees at 9 bases. Losses at the gene ends were 6 bases for V and 6 bases for J; bases not matched to a gene: 11. The CDR3 totals 15 residues. Per germline, CDR1 MNHEY and CDR2 SMNVEV (reference sequence).

The gene calls are TRBV27 and TRBJ2-3; possible D gene TRBD1, 5 bases. The CDR3 has 14 amino acids. Germline V CDR1 and CDR2: MNHEY, SMNVEV (reference sequence). V shed 2 bases and J shed 7 bases, with 13 bases lying between them. The CDR3 DNA reads TGTGCCAGCAGTTTAGGGGCTGGTCGATATACGCAGTATTTT. This encodes CASSLGAGRYTQYF.

V usage is TRBV9 and J usage is TRBJ1-6, with a weak D call TRBD1 (5 bases). Germline V lookup: CDR1 SGDLS, CDR2 YYNGEE. V lost 6 bases and J lost 9, with 19 bases in between. This CDR3 contains 15 residues. CDR3 residues: CASNPGLSGSSPLHF. The CDR3 DNA is TGTGCCAGCAACCCGGGACTTAGCGGGAGTTCACCCCTCCACTTT. Drawing the rest from reference TRBV9 and TRBJ1-6, the complete variable domain is DSGVTQTPKHLITATGQRVTLRCSPRSGDLSVYWYQQSLDQGLQFLIQYYNGEERAKGNILERFSAQQFPDLHSELNLSSLELGDSALYFCASNPGLSGSSPLHFGNGTRLTVT.

The V gene is TRBV4-1, the J gene TRBJ2-1; perhaps D is TRBD1 or TRBD2 (5 bases each). The V gene's germline CDR1 is MGHRA and CDR2 YSYEKL. Trimming removed 2 bases at V and 3 bases at J, with 11 bases between. This CDR3 contains 15 residues. The CDR3 nucleotides read TGCGCCAGCAGCCAACCGAGGGGTATCTACAATGAGCAGTTCTTC. Translation: CASSQPRGIYNEQFF.

The rearrangement uses TRBV30 and TRBJ2-7; D ambiguous. Germline lookup yields CDR1 GTSNPN and CDR2 SVGIG (reference sequence). The CDR3 has 13 amino acids. The V end was cut by 1 base, the J end by 4 bases, with 11 bases between. CDR3 sequence (DNA): TGTGCCTGGAGTGGGCAGGTAGGGTACGAGCAGTACTTC. Amino acids: CAWSGQVGYEQYF.

This clone was found once. The chain is built from TRBV6-6 and TRBJ2-6; D is possibly TRBD1 (6 bases). Germline V gene data show CDR1 as MNHNY and CDR2 as SVGAGI (reference sequence). The CDR3 is 16 residues long. V dropped 0 bases and J dropped 1 base, with 7 bases sitting between them. The CDR3 loop is CASSYSQGSGANVLTF. The CDR3 nucleotides are TGTGCCAGCAGTTACTCGCAGGGGTCTGGGGCCAACGTCCTGACTTTC.